This TCR beta chain was identified in a study of blood T cells in healthy people across ages. A sample-barcoded 5' primer and a J-beta primer mix were used in a second PCR of about 7 to 12 cycles. MiXCR, applied by TCRdb to the 5' RACE reads, yields one record per CDR3 protein. Of hundreds of thousands of distinct CDR3 sequences in the sample, 35% to 40% are singletons; the top ten hold roughly 13%. The source material was blood. The receptor comes from a man between 18 and 29 years old in good health.

This CDR3 is CASSYSRTPLGKDNPLNEKLFF. CDR3 nucleotides: TGTGCCAGCAGTTACTCGAGGACTCCTCTAGGGAAGGACAACCCCCTTAATGAAAAACTGTTTTTT. The V gene is TRBV6-5, the J gene TRBJ1-4, with TRBD1 as a possible D gene (5 bases). Germline CDR1 MNHEY, CDR2 SVGAGI. Trimming took 0 bases from V and 4 from J, leaving 30 bases between them. The CDR3 sequence is 22 residues long.